The next 12 T cell receptor beta chains were all read from a single sample in a study of shared clonotypes between healthy human individuals. Here immunoSEQ multiplex PCR was the method, and the copy in TCRdb shows in-frame clones only, minus some. The sample lists hundreds of thousands of clones, 74% occurring once. Specimen: memory CD4+ T cells sorted from blood. Subset in this sample: CD45RA-negative fraction. These TCRs come from a woman between 25 and 40 years old in good health.

V usage is TRBV5-1 and J usage is TRBJ2-1; possibly TRBD2 for D (6 bases). Germline CDR1 reads SGHRS; CDR2 reads YFSETQ. This CDR3 region has 14 residues. Trimming left V 4 bases short and J 3 bases short, with 11 bases between. DNA for the CDR3: TGCGCCAGCAGCGCAGCGGGCGGCTACAATGAGCAGTTCTTC. Its protein product is CASSAAGGYNEQFF.

The CDR3 sequence is CASSIGYSGNTIYF. CDR3 in DNA: TGTGCCAGCAGCATAGGGTACTCTGGAAACACCATATATTTT. The rearrangement links TRBV9 to TRBJ1-3; D is ambiguous. V shed 4 bases and J shed 0 bases, with 8 bases lying between them. The CDR3 has 14 residues. Germline V CDR1 and CDR2: SGDLS, YYNGEE.

The chain employs TRBV30 and TRBJ2-2, with D perhaps given as TRBD1 or TRBD2 (5 bases each). Trimming cost V 0 bases and J 8 bases, with 10 bases left between them. Per the germline V gene, CDR1 is GTSNPN and CDR2 is SVGIG (reference sequence). The CDR3 is made up of 13 amino acids. CDR3 bases: TGTGCCTGGAGTGTTGGGGGTCGGGGGGAGCTGTTTTTT. Translating it yields CAWSVGGRGELFF.

This clone was observed a handful of times. The V gene is TRBV28, the J gene TRBJ1-1, with 8 nucleotides matching TRBD1. V lost 1 base and J lost 11; bases outside the gene matches: 3. From germline, CDR1 is MDHEN and CDR2 SYDVKM. This CDR3 has 12 residues. Here the CDR3 reads CASSLFQGAAFF. The CDR3 DNA follows: TGTGCCAGCAGTTTATTCCAGGGGGCCGCTTTCTTT.

The table lists this clone with a few counts. The chain recombines TRBV14 with TRBJ2-7; D not certain. The CDR3 contains 13 residues. Germline-derived CDR1 and CDR2 are SGHDN and FVKESK. Trimming took 4 bases from V and 2 from J, leaving 9 bases between them. The CDR3 region has the DNA TGTGCCAGCAGCCCGATAAAAACCTACGAGCAGTACTTC. Protein sequence: CASSPIKTYEQYF.

This chain links TRBV2 with TRBJ1-3; TRBD1 might be the D (5 bases). CDR1 and CDR2 from the germline V gene are SNHLY and FYNNEI. With 5 bases removed from V and 10 bases from J, the gap between germline ends came to 12 bases. This CDR3 spans 12 amino acids. This CDR3 is CASSPRERTIYF. The CDR3 DNA follows: TGTGCCAGCAGTCCCAGGGAGCGGACCATATATTTT.

Concerning this clone itself: A much larger clone differs by one base, so this may be a read error. Different DNA sequences within this sample yield the same CDR3. The chain has TRBV5-1 and TRBJ2-1; 8 nucleotides line up with TRBD2. The CDR3 consists of 15 residues. Trimming removed 1 base from V and 4 bases from J; junction bases left unmatched: 4. Germline V gene data show CDR1 as SGHRS and CDR2 as YFSETQ. Here the CDR3 DNA reads TGCGCCAGCAGCTTGTCGAGCGGGAGTTACAATGAGCAGTTCTTC. It codes for CASSLSSGSYNEQFF.

The V gene is TRBV7-6, the J gene TRBJ2-7; D call uncertain. This CDR3 spans 12 amino acids. Germline-derived CDR1 and CDR2 are SGHVS and FNYEAQ. Trimming cost V 4 bases and J 7 bases, with 11 bases left between them. The CDR3 DNA is TGTGCCAGCAGCTCCATTGTAGGTGAGCAGTACTTC. Translating it yields CASSSIVGEQYF.

The chain uses TRBV28 and TRBJ2-3; TRBD2 matches at 9 bases. Unmatched junction bases numbered 2, after V lost 1 base and J lost 0 bases. The CDR3 has 16 residues. Germline V CDR1 and CDR2: MDHEN, SYDVKM. The CDR3 region has the DNA TGTGCCAGCAGTTTATCTAGCGGGGCTAGCACAGATACGCAGTATTTT. This sequence encodes CASSLSSGASTDTQYF.

The V and J genes are TRBV6-6 and TRBJ2-5, with D possibly being TRBD1 or TRBD2 (6 bases each). The V gene's germline CDR1 is MNHNY and CDR2 SVGAGI (reference sequence). V gave up 6 bases and J gave up 4 bases, with 15 bases separating them. This CDR3 is built from 14 residues. CDR3: CASSPTGGGETQYF. DNA of the CDR3: TGTGCCAGCAGCCCCACAGGAGGGGGAGAGACCCAGTACTTC.

The rearrangement joins TRBV4-1 to TRBJ1-1, with D tentatively TRBD1 (5 bases). Germline CDR1 reads MGHRA; CDR2 reads YSYEKL. This CDR3 is 14 amino acids long. Deletions cut 3 bases from V and 4 bases from J, with 12 bases between. As DNA, the CDR3 is TGCGCCAGCAGCCAGACAACCAGGGTCACTGAAGCTTTCTTT. Translation gives CASSQTTRVTEAFF.

This chain uses TRBV4-1 with TRBJ2-4; 9 nucleotides line up with TRBD1. V lost 1 base, J lost 3 bases, and 4 bases stayed unmatched. Germline assignment: CDR1 MGHRA and CDR2 YSYEKL. CDR3 length: 16 residues. In nucleotides, the CDR3 is TGCGCCAGCAGCCAAGGACAGGGGGTTAGCAAAAACATTCAGTACTTC. Translated, it gives CASSQGQGVSKNIQYF.